This T cell receptor (beta chain) is from a study of blood T cell repertoires in COVID-19. In the study overall: COVID-19 samples, acute and convalescent, were from the United States, Italy and Spain.

The table came from immunoSEQ multiplex PCR; TCRdb's copy has only in-frame clones and leaves some out. The sample records about 88,000 clones, roughly 91% being singletons. V was clipped by 3 bases and J by 2 bases, with 11 bases between them. Germline CDR1 reads SGHNT; CDR2 reads YYREEE (reference sequence). CDR3 length: 14 amino acids. The sequence was obtained from a man aged 18 to 35 with COVID-19, enrolled during active disease. The chain recombines TRBV5-4 with TRBJ2-5; D possibly corresponds to TRBD1 (6 bases). The source material was peripheral blood. CDR3 amino acids: CASSSGTRQETQYF. CDR3 nucleotide sequence: TGTGCCAGCAGCTCCGGGACACGACAAGAGACCCAGTACTTC.